Below, 25 T cell receptor beta chains from the same sample are listed, as sequenced in a study of T cell responses to AZD1222 COVID-19 vaccine. TCRdb's table, derived via immunoSEQ multiplex PCR, lists solely in-frame clones and lacks some. The table shows about 140,000 clones, with 85% to 90% occurring only once. The sample was peripheral blood, taken 28 days after the second AZD1222 dose. The source of these receptors is an adult who received the AZD1222 COVID-19 vaccine.

V is TRBV3-1 (or the pseudogene TRBV3-2) and J is TRBJ1-2, with D unresolved. The CDR3 runs to 15 residues. CDR1 and CDR2 (germline): LGHDT, YNNKEL (reference sequence). The germline V and J ends were trimmed by 1 base and 6 bases, with 15 bases remaining between them. The CDR3 DNA follows: TGTGCCAGCAGCCAAGTAGGCGTTTCCCTAGATGGCTACACCTTC. As protein: CASSQVGVSLDGYTF.

This chain links TRBV10-3 with TRBJ2-4, with 8 bases matching TRBD2. The germline CDR1 and CDR2 sequences are ENHRY and SYGVKD. The junction had 10 bases not matched to a gene; V was cut back by 2 bases and J by 7 bases. This CDR3 has 16 amino acids. The CDR3: CAISETSSGGRNIQYF. The CDR3 DNA follows: TGTGCCATCAGTGAGACGTCGAGCGGGGGCCGGAACATTCAGTACTTC.

The genes are TRBV5-1 and TRBJ2-7, with 7 bases aligning to TRBD2. This CDR3 has 15 residues. Trimming took 0 bases from V and 1 from J; bases not matched to a gene: 4. Germline V gives CDR1 SGHRS, CDR2 YFSETQ. This CDR3 reads CASSLAGLRSYEQYF. The CDR3 DNA is TGCGCCAGCAGCTTGGCGGGACTACGATCCTACGAGCAGTACTTC. Together with reference TRBV5-1 and TRBJ2-7, the CDR3 gives the full variable domain: KAGVTQTPRYLIKTRGQQVTLSCSPISGHRSVSWYQQTPGQGLQFLFEYFSETQRNKGNFPGRFSGRQFSNSRSEMNVSTLELGDSALYLCASSLAGLRSYEQYFGPGTRLTVT.

This chain uses TRBV6-6 with TRBJ2-5; possibly TRBD1 for D (6 bases). Trimming left V 9 bases short and J 5 bases short, with 16 bases between. The germline V gene encodes CDR1 MNHNY and CDR2 SVGAGI (reference sequence). This CDR3 region has 13 residues. The chain's CDR3 is CASLRGILETQYF. For the CDR3, the DNA is TGTGCCAGTCTCAGGGGTATTTTGGAGACCCAGTACTTC.

This chain joins TRBV6-4 and TRBJ2-2; D is perhaps TRBD2 (5 bases). Germline V gene lookup returns CDR1 MRHNA and CDR2 SNTAGT. V was shortened by 7 bases and J by 1 base, with 10 bases between the two germline ends. CDR3 length: 14 residues. CDR3 loop: CASKSGGNTGELFF. As DNA, the CDR3 is TGTGCCAGCAAAAGCGGAGGGAACACCGGGGAGCTGTTTTTT.

The chain couples TRBV4-1 to TRBJ1-4, with D unresolved. There are 14 residues in the CDR3. Trimming took off 5 bases at V and 6 bases at J, with 13 bases between the two ends. Germline CDR1 reads MGHRA; CDR2 reads YSYEKL. The CDR3 here is CASSEAFFDEKLFF. Written as DNA, the CDR3 is TGCGCCAGCAGCGAGGCTTTTTTTGATGAAAAACTGTTTTTT.

This clone was observed a few times. The chain links TRBV19 to TRBJ1-2; no firm D call. CDR1 and CDR2 from the germline V gene are LNHDA and SQIVND (reference sequence). Trimming took off 5 bases at V and 1 base at J, with 8 bases between the two ends. This CDR3 has 13 residues. CDR3 in amino acids: CASSLEHNYGYTF. CDR3 DNA sequence: TGTGCCAGTAGTCTTGAACATAACTATGGCTACACCTTC.

The chain is built from TRBV28 and TRBJ1-3, with D maybe TRBD1 (5 bases). V shed 3 bases and J shed 6 bases, with 24 bases lying between them. Germline V gives CDR1 MDHEN, CDR2 SYDVKM. This CDR3 is 18 amino acids long. The CDR3 DNA reads TGTGCCAGCAGTTTGCCCTCGGGGGGACTAACCTATGAAAACACCATATATTTT. Its translation is CASSLPSGGLTYENTIYF.

Points on this clone: A read error may account for a junction end that differs from germline. The rearrangement uses TRBV2 and TRBJ1-6; a weak D match, TRBD1 (6 bases). The CDR3 length is 13 residues. CDR1 SNHLY and CDR2 FYNNEI come from the germline V gene. The CDR3 here is CASGDRLNSPLHF. In nucleotides, the CDR3 is TGTGCCAGCGGTGACAGGTTGAATTCACCCCTCCACTTT.

The chain joins TRBV5-1 to TRBJ2-3, with D perhaps matching TRBD2 (6 bases). Trimming removed 0 bases at V and 0 bases at J, with 14 bases between. CDR1 is SGHRS, CDR2 YFSETQ, per germline. CDR3 length equals 17 residues. The CDR3 DNA sequence: TGCGCCAGCAGCTTGGCCTCGAGCGGGTTCAGCACAGATACGCAGTATTTT. Protein sequence: CASSLASSGFSTDTQYF.

The rearrangement links TRBV14 to TRBJ1-1; D remains unclear. The CDR3 sequence is 13 residues long. Germline CDR1 is SGHDN and CDR2 is FVKESK. V lost 10 bases to trimming and J lost 7 bases, with 19 bases between them. The CDR3 region is CATSPFGGREAFF. The CDR3 DNA reads TGTGCCACCTCCCCCTTCGGCGGACGTGAAGCTTTCTTT.

The chain carries TRBV5-1 and TRBJ1-1; the D is unclear. V dropped 2 bases and J dropped 9 bases, with 17 bases sitting between them. Looked up from germline, CDR1 is SGHRS and CDR2 is YFSETQ. The length of the CDR3 is 14 residues. Here the CDR3 reads CASSLEAREGKAFF. Written as DNA, the CDR3 is TGCGCCAGCAGCTTAGAAGCCCGAGAAGGTAAAGCTTTCTTT.

V and J are TRBV7-3 and TRBJ2-7; D unresolved. Germline V gene data show CDR1 as SGHTA and CDR2 as FQGTGA. V lost 5 bases and J 4 bases, leaving 18 bases between the germline ends. The CDR3 loop spans 15 amino acids. CDR3 sequence (DNA): TGTGCCAGCAGCCCCACCCCAAATACAGAGTACGAGCAGTACTTC. This translates into CASSPTPNTEYEQYF.

V and J are TRBV7-2 and TRBJ1-5, with D tentatively TRBD1 (5 bases). Germline assignment: CDR1 SGHTA and CDR2 FQGNSA. The CDR3 has 13 amino acids. V dropped 8 bases and J dropped 7 bases, with 15 bases sitting between them. The CDR3 nucleotides are TGTGCCAGCGCAACTGGGGGGTTGCAGCCCCAGCATTTT. Amino acid sequence: CASATGGLQPQHF.

The chain uses TRBV3-1 (or the pseudogene TRBV3-2) and TRBJ2-2; D unresolved. Trimming cost V 8 bases and J 0 bases, with 7 bases left between them. The germline CDR1 and CDR2 sequences are LGHDT and YNNKEL (reference sequence). This CDR3 contains 13 residues. CDR3 loop: CASQPTNTGELFF. CDR3 nucleotide sequence: TGTGCCAGCCAGCCGACGAACACCGGGGAGCTGTTTTTT.

The V call is TRBV7-3, the J call TRBJ2-1; no clear D gene. From germline, CDR1 is SGHTA and CDR2 FQGTGA. The V gene lost 0 bases and the J gene lost 9 bases, with 12 bases spanning the gap. This CDR3 is built from 14 residues. The CDR3 sequence is CASSLTPAVGEQFF. CDR3 nucleotides: TGTGCCAGCAGCTTAACGCCGGCAGTCGGTGAGCAGTTCTTC.

The table lists this clone with a few counts. This chain connects TRBV20-1 to TRBJ1-5; 7 bases fit TRBD1. This CDR3 region has 20 residues. The ends lost 3 bases at V and 0 bases at J; junction bases unmatched: 20. Germline V gene lookup returns CDR1 DFQATT and CDR2 SNEGSKA (reference sequence). The chain's CDR3 is CSASHGPEKGALYSNQPQHF. CDR3 nucleotides: TGCAGTGCTAGTCACGGGCCAGAGAAGGGGGCCCTCTATAGCAATCAGCCCCAGCATTTT.

This chain links TRBV29-1 with TRBJ1-4; no firm D call. CDR1 SQVTM and CDR2 ANQGSEA come from the germline V gene. V was shortened by 6 bases and J by 12 bases, with 14 bases between the two germline ends. This CDR3 has 11 amino acids. The CDR3, as DNA: TGCAGCGTCAAGCTCTTCGGGGAACTGTTTTTT. Encoded protein: CSVKLFGELFF.

Only one count was recorded for this clone. The gene calls are TRBV12-3 or TRBV12-4 and TRBJ2-1; a possible D gene is TRBD2 (5 bases). This CDR3 has 12 residues. Trimming removed 6 bases at V and 8 bases at J, with 11 bases between. CDR3 nucleotides: TGTGCCAGCAGCACTATTAGCGATGAGCAGTTCTTC. Translated, it gives CASSTISDEQFF.

This chain links TRBV5-1 with TRBJ2-3; 9 bases line up with TRBD2. Trimming cost V 2 bases and J 1 base; bases outside gene matches: 14. Germline lookup yields CDR1 SGHRS and CDR2 YFSETQ. CDR3 length: 19 amino acids. CDR3 sequence reads: CASSLTLSSGRARTDTQYF. The CDR3 DNA is TGCGCCAGCAGCTTAACGTTGAGTAGCGGGAGAGCTCGCACAGATACGCAGTATTTT. Complete variable domain (other parts from reference TRBV5-1 and TRBJ2-3): KAGVTQTPRYLIKTRGQQVTLSCSPISGHRSVSWYQQTPGQGLQFLFEYFSETQRNKGNFPGRFSGRQFSNSRSEMNVSTLELGDSALYLCASSLTLSSGRARTDTQYFGPGTRLTVL.

V usage is TRBV5-6 and J usage is TRBJ2-5; possible D gene TRBD2, 6 bases. Looked up from germline, CDR1 is SGHDT and CDR2 is YYEEEE. The V end was cut by 1 base, the J end by 4 bases, with 14 bases between. The CDR3 is made up of 15 amino acids. CDR3 sequence (DNA): TGTGCCAGCAGCTTGTGGGCGGGAAGGGCAGAGACCCAGTACTTC. Protein: CASSLWAGRAETQYF.

This chain joins TRBV6-2 or TRBV6-3 and TRBJ2-5; D is possibly TRBD2 (6 bases). The V end was cut by 2 bases, the J end by 2 bases, with 15 bases between. Germline CDR1 is MNHEY and CDR2 is SVGEGT. The CDR3 is 16 amino acids. CDR3 nucleotide sequence: TGTGCCAGCAGTTACCGGAGGGGAGGAAGGCAAGAGACCCAGTACTTC. Amino acid sequence: CASSYRRGGRQETQYF.

This clone came up once. The V call is TRBV3-1 (or the pseudogene TRBV3-2), the J call TRBJ2-2, with a tentative D call TRBD1 (5 bases). Trimming pared 2 bases from V and 6 bases from J, leaving 7 bases between. CDR1 and CDR2 (germline): LGHDT, YNNKEL (reference sequence). CDR3 length equals 13 residues. The CDR3 spells CASSQQGAGELFF. The CDR3 DNA is TGTGCCAGCAGCCAACAGGGCGCCGGGGAGCTGTTTTTT.

This chain joins TRBV19 and TRBJ1-3; D is ambiguous. Deletions cut 5 bases from V and 0 bases from J, with 8 bases between. Germline lookup yields CDR1 LNHDA and CDR2 SQIVND (reference sequence). There are 14 residues in the CDR3. DNA of the CDR3: TGTGCCAGTAGTGCTACATTCTCTGGAAACACCATATATTTT. Its protein is CASSATFSGNTIYF.

The chain links TRBV19 to TRBJ1-5; TRBD1 aligns across 9 bases. There are 14 residues in the CDR3. J gave up 4 bases and V 9 bases, and 7 bases lay outside the gene matches. Germline values: CDR1 LNHDA, CDR2 SQIVND (reference sequence). CDR3 sequence (DNA): TGTGCCAGCTGTAGAGGACAGGGGAATCAGCCCCAGCATTTT. It is translated as CASCRGQGNQPQHF.